The entry below gives a single TCR beta chain sequence along with its context. Its antigen is unidentified. TCRdb's copy holds only in-frame clones and misses some; the assay was immunoSEQ multiplex PCR. The sample includes 85,000 to 90,000 clones, approximately 75% seen only once; the top ten take more than 13%. The data originate from a study of radiotherapy plus CTLA-4 blockade in lung cancer. Points from the study as a whole: The study found tumor-derived TCR clones expanded in blood after radiotherapy plus ipilimumab.

CDR3 length equals 15 residues. The germline V gene encodes CDR1 MDHEN and CDR2 SYDVKM. The ends were cut back, 6 bases at V and 0 bases at J, with 12 bases in the middle. This receptor was identified in a human donor with non-small cell lung cancer that progressed on radiotherapy plus ipilimumab. The chain recombines TRBV28 with TRBJ1-3; D is possibly TRBD1 (5 bases). The starting material was peripheral blood, obtained from a patient treated with radiotherapy plus ipilimumab. CDR3 amino acids: CASSSTGSSGNTIYF. CDR3 DNA: TGTGCCAGCAGCTCTACAGGCTCCTCTGGAAACACCATATATTTT.